The clone carrying this T cell receptor beta chain has more than one count but fewer than ten. Using its own MiXCR run on the PCR reads, TCRdb lists one record per CDR3 protein. The sample includes about 7,200 distinct CDR3 sequences, roughly 14% of them seen just once. This specimen comes from a study of tumor-infiltrating lymphocytes in oesophageal squamous cell carcinoma. This TCR came from a male donor with esophageal squamous cell carcinoma. Material: blood.

DNA for the CDR3: TGTGCCAGCTCACGGGACAGGGATTCCCAAGAGACCCAGTACTTC. Its translation: CASSRDRDSQETQYF. The chain links TRBV18 to TRBJ2-7; 9 bases line up with TRBD1. The DNA end lines up better with TRBJ2-5; the J call may be wrong. CDR1 is KGHSH and CDR2 is LQKENI in the germline V gene. This CDR3 contains 15 residues.